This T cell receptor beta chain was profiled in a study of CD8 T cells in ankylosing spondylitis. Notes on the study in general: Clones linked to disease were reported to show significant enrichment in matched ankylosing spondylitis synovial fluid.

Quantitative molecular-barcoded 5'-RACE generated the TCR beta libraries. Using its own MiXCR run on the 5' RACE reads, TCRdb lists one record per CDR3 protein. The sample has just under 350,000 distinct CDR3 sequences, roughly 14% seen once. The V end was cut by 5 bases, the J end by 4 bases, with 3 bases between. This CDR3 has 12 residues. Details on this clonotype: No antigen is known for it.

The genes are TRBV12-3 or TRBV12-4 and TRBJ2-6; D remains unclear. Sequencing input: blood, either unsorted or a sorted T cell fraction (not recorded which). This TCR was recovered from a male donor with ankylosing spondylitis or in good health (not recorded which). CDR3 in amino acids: CASSTGANVLTF. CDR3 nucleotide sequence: TGTGCCAGCAGTACCGGGGCCAACGTCCTGACTTTC.